This TCR beta chain is from a study of beta chain features in type 1 diabetes. Study background: Healthy donors resembled patients in age, gender and cell yields.

Findings of the study overall: Insertions were fewer and deletions more numerous at VDJ junctions in type 1 diabetes patients. A greater similarity of naive, central memory and Treg TCRB repertoires was seen among patients than among healthy donors. A potential PCR bias toward shorter templates would be equal in patient and control samples.

The sequenced template was cDNA made from the entire isolated RNA. The protocol was immunoSEQ multiplex PCR, while the TCRdb copy is restricted to in-frame clones and leaves out a portion. The sample records 970,000 or so clones, 17% being singletons. Germline lookup yields CDR1 SGHKS and CDR2 YYEKEE (reference sequence). This CDR3 has 18 amino acids. The V gene end was trimmed by 4 bases and the J gene end by 5 bases; junction bases not matched to a gene: 13. A remark on this clone: Its antigen is unidentified.

The clonotype comes from a woman under 30 in good health. Sequencing was performed on naive CD4+ T cells from blood. The genes are TRBV5-5 and TRBJ2-5, with TRBD2 matching over 14 bases. The CDR3, as DNA: TGTGCCAGCAGCGTGGGACTAGCGGGAGCCTACCTTCGGGAGACCCAGTACTTC. Translated, it gives CASSVGLAGAYLRETQYF.